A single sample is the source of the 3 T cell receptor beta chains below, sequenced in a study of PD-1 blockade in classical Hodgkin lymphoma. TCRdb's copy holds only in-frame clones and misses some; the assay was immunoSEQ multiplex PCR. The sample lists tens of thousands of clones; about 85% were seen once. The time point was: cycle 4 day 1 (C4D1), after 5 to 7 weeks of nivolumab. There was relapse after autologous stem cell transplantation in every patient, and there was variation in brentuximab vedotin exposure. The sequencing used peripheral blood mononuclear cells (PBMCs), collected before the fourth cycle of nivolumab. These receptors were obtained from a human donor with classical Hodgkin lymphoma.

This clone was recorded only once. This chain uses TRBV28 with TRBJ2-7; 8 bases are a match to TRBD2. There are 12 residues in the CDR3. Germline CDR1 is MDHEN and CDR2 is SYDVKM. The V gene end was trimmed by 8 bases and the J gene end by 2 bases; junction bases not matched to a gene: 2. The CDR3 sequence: CASRGGPYEQYF. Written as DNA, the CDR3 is TGTGCCAGCCGGGGGGGGCCCTACGAGCAGTACTTC.

Here the CDR3 reads CASSVVEGLNTEAFF. CDR3 nucleotides: TGTGCCAGCAGCGTAGTTGAGGGTTTGAACACTGAAGCTTTCTTT. The chain employs TRBV9 and TRBJ1-1; no firm D call. Germline V gene lookup returns CDR1 SGDLS and CDR2 YYNGEE. Trimming removed 0 bases at V and 0 bases at J, with 9 bases between. The CDR3 is 15 amino acids.

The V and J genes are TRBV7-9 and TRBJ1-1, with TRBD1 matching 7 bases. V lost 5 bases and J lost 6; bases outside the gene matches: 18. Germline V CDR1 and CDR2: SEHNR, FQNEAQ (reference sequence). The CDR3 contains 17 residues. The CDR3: CASSPAVRDSKGPEAFF. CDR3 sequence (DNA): TGTGCCAGCAGCCCCGCCGTTCGGGACAGTAAAGGCCCTGAAGCTTTCTTT.